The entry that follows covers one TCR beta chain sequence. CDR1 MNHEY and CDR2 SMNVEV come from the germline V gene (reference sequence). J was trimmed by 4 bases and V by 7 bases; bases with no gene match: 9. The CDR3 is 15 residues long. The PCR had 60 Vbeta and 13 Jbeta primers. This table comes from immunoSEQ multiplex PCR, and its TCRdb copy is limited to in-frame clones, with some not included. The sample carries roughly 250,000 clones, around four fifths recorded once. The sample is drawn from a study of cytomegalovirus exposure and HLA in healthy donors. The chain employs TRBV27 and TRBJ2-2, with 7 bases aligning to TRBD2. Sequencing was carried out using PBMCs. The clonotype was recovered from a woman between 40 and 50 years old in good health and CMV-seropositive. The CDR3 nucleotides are TGTGCCAGCACCCTGGGGGGGATTACCACCGGGGAGCTGTTTTTT. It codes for CASTLGGITTGELFF.